This TCR beta chain comes out of a study of patients and donors after allogeneic stem cell transplantation (dated by TCRdb to about 2020). From its cysteine to its phenylalanine, the CDR3 spans 17 amino acids. Solely the CDR3 DNA is kept, with 51 bases framed from the first base. Clipping removes 5 bases from V and 4 bases from J, with 14 as the unmatched junction base count. Per the germline V gene (reference sequence), PRHDT is the CDR1 and FYEKMQ is the CDR2. Receptors were amplified or captured by RT-PCR. TCRdb names NextSeq 550 as the instrument used. Through fastp at Q25 and MiXCR, TCRdb rebuilt clones from the public reads, retaining in-frame beta chains. A single entry per CDR3 protein holds the most common genes and DNA from its merged rows. The sample includes about a million distinct CDR3 sequences, with more than 15% observed a single time. Around 5.5% of the sample comes from the top ten.

This clonotype was found a few times. Its antigen remains undetermined. Within one base of it there is no much larger clone, and no base qualities were kept. Source material: blood, either unsorted or a sorted T cell fraction (not recorded which). The receptor was derived from a human donor who was either an allogeneic HSCT recipient or a stem cell or donor lymphocyte infusion donor (not recorded which). It is not recorded whose cells these are; they may come from a transplant donor. The sequence links TRBV13 to TRBJ1-2, with TRBD1 matching 9 junction bases. CDR3 region: CASSETGGPASSYGYTF. The DNA is as follows: TGTGCCAGCAGCGAAACAGGGGGCCCCGCTTCGAGCTATGGCTACACCTTC.